This TCR beta chain was identified in a study of tumor-infiltrating lymphocytes in primary liver carcinoma. Looking at the study overall: Tumors were staged T1-T3 N0M0 and measured roughly 4 to 10 cm across.

For this clonotype: Its antigen remains unknown.

The study's findings and limits: Only about 7-25% of top clones showed up in all five tumor regions.

Extraction of RNA together with DNA used about 17-30 mg of unsorted bulk tissue. Each participant had primary liver carcinoma, and surgical resection was the treatment. The CDR3 runs to 13 residues. The germline V gene encodes CDR1 SGHRS and CDR2 YFSETQ. V dropped 6 bases and J dropped 3; count of bases not matched to a gene: 4. The authors made TCR beta cDNA from approximately 500 ng total RNA with a constant-region primer. Three-round nested multiplex PCR performed with slightly modified ARM-PCR produced the TCR beta libraries. PCR rounds one and two used TRBV1-TRBV30 forward primers with a C-beta reverse primer for approximately 11 cycles each. TCRdb fed the multiplex PCR reads into MiXCR, producing one record per CDR3 protein. This sample has roughly 91,000 distinct CDR3 sequences, with 55% to 75% found just once.

The origin of this receptor is a woman between 55 and 75 years old with primary liver carcinoma and hepatitis B virus infection. V is TRBV5-1 and J is TRBJ2-5; 8 bases map to TRBD1. The sample was liver tumor tissue from sampling region 5. Subset noted: tumor region T5, tumor centre. The chain's CDR3 is CASKQGVEETQYF. The DNA of the CDR3 is TGCGCCAGCAAACAGGGGGTGGAAGAGACCCAGTACTTC.